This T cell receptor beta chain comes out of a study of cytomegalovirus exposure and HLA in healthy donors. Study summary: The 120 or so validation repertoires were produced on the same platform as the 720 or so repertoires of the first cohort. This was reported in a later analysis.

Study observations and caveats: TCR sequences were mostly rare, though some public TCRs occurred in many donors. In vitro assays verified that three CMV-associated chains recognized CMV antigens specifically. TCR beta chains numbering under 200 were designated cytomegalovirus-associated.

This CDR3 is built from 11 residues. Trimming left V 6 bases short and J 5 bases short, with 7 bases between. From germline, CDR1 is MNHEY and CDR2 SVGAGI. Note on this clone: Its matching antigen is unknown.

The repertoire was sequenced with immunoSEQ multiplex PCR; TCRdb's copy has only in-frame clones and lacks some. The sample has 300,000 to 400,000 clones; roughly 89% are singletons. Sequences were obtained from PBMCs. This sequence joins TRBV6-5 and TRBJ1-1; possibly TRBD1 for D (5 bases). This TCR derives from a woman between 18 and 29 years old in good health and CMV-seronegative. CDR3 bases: TGTGCCAGCAGCCGGGGGACTGAAGCTTTCTTT. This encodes CASSRGTEAFF.